Presented here are 15 T cell receptor beta chains from one specimen sequenced in a study of blood T cell repertoires in COVID-19. The assay was immunoSEQ multiplex PCR, and TCRdb's table has in-frame clones only and misses some. The sample consists of about 100,000 clones, 87% of them appearing once. Material for sequencing was peripheral blood. The receptor set was obtained from a woman in her fifties or sixties with COVID-19, enrolled during active disease.

The chain employs TRBV10-2 and TRBJ2-3; D uncertain. The CDR3 sequence is 11 residues long. The germline V gene has CDR1 WSHSY and CDR2 SAAADI. Trimming cost V 8 bases and J 1 base, with 4 bases left between them. CDR3 nucleotides: TGCGCCAGCGGAGGCACAGATACGCAGTATTTT. Its protein is CASGGTDTQYF.

This clone has a handful of counts. V is TRBV9 and J is TRBJ2-2; TRBD1 matches at 8 bases. This CDR3 has 15 residues. The V gene end was trimmed by 3 bases and the J gene end by 4 bases; junction bases not matched to a gene: 5. CDR1 is SGDLS, CDR2 YYNGEE, per germline. The CDR3 sequence: CASSATGVGTGELFF. CDR3 nucleotide sequence: TGTGCCAGCAGCGCGACAGGGGTCGGCACCGGGGAGCTGTTTTTT.

This clone was seen once. This chain connects TRBV24-1 to TRBJ2-2; D call uncertain. This CDR3 is built from 14 residues. In germline, CDR1 is KGHDR, CDR2 SFDVKD. Trimming removed 4 bases at V and 7 bases at J, with 12 bases between. The CDR3 DNA reads as TGTGCCACCAGTGACGAAACGTTAGTCGGGGAGCTGTTTTTT. This encodes CATSDETLVGELFF.

The chain has TRBV7-2 and TRBJ1-5; tentative D call: TRBD1 (5 bases). This CDR3 spans 15 amino acids. V was clipped by 5 bases and J by 7 bases, with 18 bases between them. Germline V CDR1 and CDR2: SGHTA, FQGNSA. The CDR3 nucleotides read TGTGCCAGCAGCAACCCAGCTCAGTGGGGCCAGCCCCAGCATTTT. Amino acids: CASSNPAQWGQPQHF.

This clone was counted a single time. The V gene is TRBV5-4, the J gene TRBJ1-1; 10 bases agree with TRBD1. The CDR3 is 14 amino acids. J gave up 1 base and V 4 bases, and 1 base lay outside the gene matches. In germline, CDR1 is SGHNT, CDR2 YYREEE (reference sequence). As DNA, the CDR3 is TGTGCCAGCAGCCGGACAGGGGGGAACACTGAAGCTTTCTTT. This gives the protein CASSRTGGNTEAFF.

The chain carries TRBV7-2 and TRBJ2-3, with TRBD2 matching over 8 bases. Trimming removed 2 bases from V and 4 bases from J; junction bases left unmatched: 5. The CDR3 has 15 residues. CDR1 SGHTA and CDR2 FQGNSA come from the germline V gene. This CDR3 reads CASSLRGGPADTQYF. CDR3 nucleotide sequence: TGTGCCAGCAGCTTACGGGGGGGCCCCGCAGATACGCAGTATTTT.

Written as DNA, the CDR3 is TGTGCCAGCAGCCAGACACAGAGAAACTATGGCTACACCTTC. This encodes CASSQTQRNYGYTF. The chain combines TRBV3-1 (or the pseudogene TRBV3-2) with TRBJ1-2, with D uncertain. CDR1 LGHDT and CDR2 YNNKEL come from the germline V gene (reference sequence). Trimming removed 3 bases from V and 2 bases from J, with 10 bases in between. The CDR3 spans 14 residues.

The chain uses TRBV3-1 (or the pseudogene TRBV3-2) and TRBJ1-2, with 8 bases aligning to TRBD1. Per the germline V gene, CDR1 is LGHDT and CDR2 is YNNKEL (reference sequence). This CDR3 spans 14 amino acids. The V gene end was trimmed by 7 bases and the J gene end by 1 base; junction bases not matched to a gene: 5. CDR3 protein: CASTPTGVNYGYTF. Here the CDR3 DNA reads TGTGCCAGCACCCCGACAGGGGTTAACTATGGCTACACCTTC.

The sample holds a few counts of this clone. V usage is TRBV19 and J usage is TRBJ2-1; TRBD1 might be the D (6 bases). This CDR3 is built from 14 residues. Trimming shortened V by 7 bases and J by 3 bases, and 13 bases separated the two germline ends. Germline-derived CDR1 and CDR2 are LNHDA and SQIVND (reference sequence). The CDR3 DNA follows: TGTGCCAGTATTGGGGGCCGGAACTACAATGAGCAGTTCTTC. This translates into CASIGGRNYNEQFF.

CDR3 sequence reads: CASSFRGQGLSGYTF. CDR3 nucleotides: TGTGCCAGCAGTTTCCGAGGACAGGGCTTATCCGGCTACACCTTC. The V call is TRBV6-2 or TRBV6-3, the J call TRBJ1-2; 8 positions match TRBD1. Trimming removed 4 bases from V and 8 bases from J; junction bases left unmatched: 12. There are 15 residues in the CDR3. CDR1 and CDR2 from the germline V gene are MNHEY and SVGEGT.

The chain combines TRBV30 with TRBJ1-2; 7 bases line up with TRBD1. Germline CDR1 is GTSNPN and CDR2 is SVGIG (reference sequence). V gave up 1 base and J gave up 2 bases; unmatched junction bases: 1. CDR3 length equals 13 residues. CDR3 sequence reads: CAWSAQGNYGYTF. The CDR3 DNA sequence: TGTGCCTGGAGTGCACAGGGGAACTATGGCTACACCTTC.

The chain joins TRBV7-9 to TRBJ2-7; weak D call: TRBD2 (6 bases). Trimming removed 5 bases at V and 0 bases at J, with 20 bases between. There are 17 residues in the CDR3. CDR1 is SEHNR, CDR2 FQNEAQ, per germline (reference sequence). This chain's CDR3 is CASSPRPGDQFSYEQYF. In DNA form, the CDR3 reads TGTGCCAGCAGCCCCCGACCGGGGGACCAATTCTCCTACGAGCAGTACTTC.

The chain couples TRBV11-3 to TRBJ1-1; 9 nucleotides match TRBD1. The germline V gene has CDR1 SGHNT and CDR2 YENEEA. The trim removed 4 bases at V and 0 bases at J, leaving 6 bases unmatched. The CDR3 contains 16 residues. This chain's CDR3 is CASSSPWDRVNTEAFF. The DNA of the CDR3 is TGTGCCAGCAGCTCCCCCTGGGACAGGGTGAACACTGAAGCTTTCTTT.

The V call is TRBV10-2, the J call TRBJ1-5; TRBD1 matches 10 bases. Trimming cost V 7 bases and J 4 bases; bases outside gene matches: 7. Germline assignment: CDR1 WSHSY and CDR2 SAAADI. The CDR3 has 15 amino acids. In DNA form, the CDR3 reads TGCGCCAGCACCGGGGGACAGGGGCGGAATCAGCCCCAGCATTTT. Protein sequence: CASTGGQGRNQPQHF.

The rearrangement links TRBV3-1 (or the pseudogene TRBV3-2) to TRBJ1-6; D unresolved. This CDR3 is 16 amino acids long. V gave up 0 bases and J gave up 7 bases, with 13 bases separating them. Germline CDR1 reads LGHDT; CDR2 reads YNNKEL (reference sequence). The chain's CDR3 is CASSQDPRGWNSPLHF. CDR3 nucleotide sequence: TGTGCCAGCAGCCAAGATCCCCGGGGTTGGAATTCACCCCTCCACTTT.